The 4 T cell receptor beta chains given below trace back to one sample, sequenced in a study of cytomegalovirus exposure and HLA in healthy donors. PCR was performed using 60 Vbeta and 13 Jbeta primers. Profiled with immunoSEQ multiplex PCR; TCRdb holds only in-frame clones, not every one. The sample lists 95,000 to 100,000 clones, approximately 89% occurring once. Sequencing was done on a sample of PBMCs. These receptor sequences come from a man aged 25-45 years in good health and CMV-seronegative.

J is TRBJ1-6 and V is TRBV15, with 8 nucleotides matching TRBD1. This CDR3 region has 16 residues. Germline CDR1 is LNHNV and CDR2 is YYDKDF (reference sequence). After removal of 5 bases from V and 10 bases from J, the junction contained 13 bases not matched to a gene. In DNA, the CDR3 is TGTGCCACCAGCCCCACCTCTAGGACAGGGACATCACCCCTCCACTTT. This encodes CATSPTSRTGTSPLHF.

The gene calls are TRBV5-1 and TRBJ2-6; TRBD1 agrees at 8 bases. V gave up 4 bases and J gave up 2 bases; unmatched junction bases: 8. The V gene's germline CDR1 is SGHRS and CDR2 YFSETQ. The CDR3 loop spans 17 amino acids. The CDR3 protein is CASSTGQGDPGANVLTF. CDR3 sequence (DNA): TGCGCCAGCAGCACAGGACAGGGAGACCCTGGGGCCAACGTCCTGACTTTC. The variable domain in full, with the rest retrieved from reference TRBV5-1 and TRBJ2-6, is KAGVTQTPRYLIKTRGQQVTLSCSPISGHRSVSWYQQTPGQGLQFLFEYFSETQRNKGNFPGRFSGRQFSNSRSEMNVSTLELGDSALYLCASSTGQGDPGANVLTFGAGSRLTVL.

The rearrangement links TRBV19 to TRBJ1-6, with a weak D call TRBD1 (6 bases). The CDR3 covers 15 residues. With 2 bases removed from V and 7 bases from J, the gap between germline ends came to 12 bases. The germline CDR1 and CDR2 sequences are LNHDA and SQIVND (reference sequence). The CDR3 sequence: CASSIRQGPNSPLHF. The CDR3 nucleotides read TGTGCCAGTAGTATACGTCAGGGGCCCAATTCACCCCTCCACTTT.

This chain connects TRBV7-9 to TRBJ1-4, with 9 bases identical to TRBD1. There are 16 residues in the CDR3. The germline V gene encodes CDR1 SEHNR and CDR2 FQNEAQ (reference sequence). V lost 6 bases to trimming and J lost 0 bases; unmatched junction nucleotides: 5. CDR3 bases: TGTGCCAGCAGTCGTCGGGACAGGGCAACTAATGAAAAACTGTTTTTT. As protein: CASSRRDRATNEKLFF. The complete variable domain, with remaining parts taken from reference TRBV7-9 and TRBJ1-4, reads DTGVSQNPRHKITKRGQNVTFRCDPISEHNRLYWYRQTLGQGPEFLTYFQNEAQLEKSRLLSDRFSAERPKGSFSTLEIQRTEQGDSAMYLCASSRRDRATNEKLFFGSGTQLSVL.